A selection of T cell receptor beta chains follows, all from one sample in a study of naive and memory T cell subsets. A single record per CDR3 protein comes from TCRdb applying MiXCR to the UMI-ligation and nested PCR reads. The table includes approximately 4,500 distinct CDR3 sequences, approximately 5.2% detected once. Sequenced sample: effector memory CD8+ T cells from blood. The receptors here all came from a human donor in good health. The CDR3 runs from the conserved cysteine through the conserved F or W. D genes are given only for firm matches. Clone size appears in some rows only: once, few, many, or a class for an expanded clone.

v_call: TRBV28
clone_size: many
j_call: TRBJ2-5
d_call: TRBD2
cdr3_length: 17
cdr3_aa: CASSLWSSSGREETQYF
cdr3_nt: TGTGCCAGCAGTTTATGGAGTAGTAGCGGGAGAGAAGAGACCCAGTACTTC

v_call: TRBV7-6
clone_size: few
j_call: TRBJ2-1
d_call: TRBD1
cdr3_length: 16
cdr3_aa: CASSPRDSNPYNEQFF
cdr3_nt: TGTGCCAGCAGCCCTCGGGACAGCAACCCCTACAATGAGCAGTTCTTC

v_call: TRBV27
clone_size: many
j_call: TRBJ1-5
d_call: -
cdr3_length: 16
cdr3_aa: CASSLSGGASNQPQHF
cdr3_nt: TGTGCCAGCAGTTTATCAGGGGGGGCTAGCAATCAGCCCCAGCATTTT

v_call: TRBV6-1
clone_size: many
j_call: TRBJ2-1
d_call: -
cdr3_length: 12
cdr3_aa: CASSEFGNEQFF
cdr3_nt: TGTGCCAGCAGTGAATTCGGTAATGAGCAGTTCTTC

v_call: TRBV28
clone_size: many
j_call: TRBJ2-1
d_call: TRBD2
cdr3_length: 17
cdr3_aa: CASSLWTSGSSYNEQFF
cdr3_nt: TGTGCCAGCAGTTTATGGACTAGCGGGAGCTCCTACAATGAGCAGTTCTTC

v_call: TRBV20-1
clone_size: many
j_call: TRBJ1-1
d_call: -
cdr3_length: 16
cdr3_aa: CSARDISMGGLTEAFF
cdr3_nt: TGCAGTGCTAGAGATATAAGTATGGGGGGCCTCACTGAAGCTTTCTTT

v_call: TRBV7-7
clone_size: large
j_call: TRBJ2-1
d_call: -
cdr3_length: 14
cdr3_aa: CASSKYGAYNEQFF
cdr3_nt: TGTGCTAGCAGCAAATACGGAGCCTACAATGAGCAGTTCTTC

v_call: TRBV11-2
clone_size: many
j_call: TRBJ2-7
d_call: TRBD1
cdr3_length: 15
cdr3_aa: CASSLYRGAQDEQYF
cdr3_nt: TGTGCCAGCAGCTTATACAGGGGAGCCCAAGACGAGCAGTACTTC

v_call: TRBV20-1
clone_size: many
j_call: TRBJ1-1
d_call: -
cdr3_length: 14
cdr3_aa: CSASQSTENTEAFF
cdr3_nt: TGCAGTGCTAGCCAATCGACCGAGAACACTGAAGCTTTCTTT

v_call: TRBV28
clone_size: -
j_call: TRBJ2-7
d_call: TRBD2
cdr3_length: 14
cdr3_aa: CASSSVAGLGEQYF
cdr3_nt: TGTGCCAGCAGTTCCGTAGCGGGATTGGGAGAGCAGTACTTC